This TCR beta chain originates from a study of graft-versus-host responses after intestinal transplantation. The study, taken as a whole, reports: Recipient-marrow GvH clones were detected, some having first appeared in ileum or blood. Allografts of patients with graft-donor T cell macrochimerism showed high graft-versus-host to host-versus-graft clone ratios. Peak levels of circulating GvH clones tracked with early post-transplant HvG declines.

In this sample, this clone turned up a few times. No antigen is known for it. At one end the junction does not follow the germline gene, possibly because of a read error. Sequencing was performed with immunoSEQ multiplex PCR; in TCRdb, only in-frame clones are kept and a portion is missing. This sample carries about 39,000 clones, roughly 95% of them seen once, and the ten largest clones take around 0.2%. Germline V CDR1 and CDR2: LGHNA, YNFKEQ. The CDR3 is made up of 13 amino acids. The sequence derives from a human donor who was the organ donor for an intestinal transplant. The material sequenced was unstimulated CD8+ T cells sorted from spleen or lymph node cells, taken before transplant. The chain combines TRBV4-2 with TRBJ1-1; D ambiguous. CDR3 DNA: TGTGCCAGCAGCCAAGATAGGAACGCTGAAGCTTTCTTT. Encoded protein: CASSQDRNAEAFF.